The T cell receptor beta chain under discussion was sequenced for a study of T-cell reconstitution after alpha-beta-depleted transplantation in children. The CDR3 is 14 amino acids. CDR1 is DFQATT and CDR2 is SNEGSKA in the germline V gene (reference sequence). Trimming took 8 bases from V and 5 from J, leaving 21 bases between them. TCRbeta library preparation incorporated unique molecular identifiers. Each CDR3 protein gets one entry after TCRdb re-called the PCR reads with MiXCR. The sample has around 530,000 distinct CDR3 sequences, about 31% seen once. The input for sequencing was PBMCs from the stem cell graft donor, taken from the stem cell graft. This clonotype was sampled from a human donor who donated a stem cell graft to a child with aplastic anemia. The chain recombines TRBV20-1 with TRBJ2-5; D possibly corresponds to TRBD2 (6 bases). This CDR3 reads CSTPAQAAGETQYF. The CDR3, as DNA: TGCAGTACTCCGGCTCAGGCGGCGGGGGAGACCCAGTACTTC.